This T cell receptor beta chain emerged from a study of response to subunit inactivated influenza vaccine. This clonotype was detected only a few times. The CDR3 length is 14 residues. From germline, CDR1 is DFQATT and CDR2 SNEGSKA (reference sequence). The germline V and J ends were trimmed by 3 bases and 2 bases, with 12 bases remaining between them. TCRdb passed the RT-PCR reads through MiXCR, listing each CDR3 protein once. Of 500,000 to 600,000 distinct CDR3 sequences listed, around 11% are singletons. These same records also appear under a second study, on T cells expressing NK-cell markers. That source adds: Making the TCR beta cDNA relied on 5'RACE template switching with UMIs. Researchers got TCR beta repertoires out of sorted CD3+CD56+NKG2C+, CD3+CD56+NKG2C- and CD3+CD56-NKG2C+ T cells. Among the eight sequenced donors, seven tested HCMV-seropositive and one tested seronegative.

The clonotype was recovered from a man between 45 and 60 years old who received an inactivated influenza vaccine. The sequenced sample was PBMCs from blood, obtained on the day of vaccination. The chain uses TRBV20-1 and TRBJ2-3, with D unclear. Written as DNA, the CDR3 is TGCAGTGCTAGGGGGTCCCCCGTCACAGATACGCAGTATTTT. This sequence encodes CSARGSPVTDTQYF.